The clone carrying this TCR beta chain was seen more than once but under ten times. Its antigen is undetermined. This sample is drawn from a study of beta chain features in type 1 diabetes. All of the isolated RNA was reverse transcribed, so expressed TCRB transcripts were sequenced. This table comes from immunoSEQ multiplex PCR, and its TCRdb copy is limited to in-frame clones, with some not included. Among 85,000 to 110,000 clones listed, roughly 28% were seen once. General study results and limits: Shortening of TCRB CDR3s, moderate but significant, appeared in all four CD4+ subsets of Type 1 diabetes patients. VDJ junctions sequenced from type 1 diabetes patients showed fewer insertions and more deletions. Unsettled here was the matter of whether HLA type influences TCRB rearrangement.

Input material: central memory CD4+ T cells from blood. The receptor comes from a woman aged 18-30 years with type 1 diabetes.

The chain's CDR3 is CASSHEGLAGEQFF. The CDR3 DNA is TGTGCCAGCAGCCATGAGGGACTAGCCGGAGAGCAGTTCTTC. The chain links TRBV7-2 to TRBJ2-1; TRBD2 matches 9 bases. CDR3 length: 14 amino acids. Germline trimming cut 5 bases from V and 10 bases from J; bases unmatched to any gene: 9. CDR1 and CDR2 (germline): SGHTA, FQGNSA.